This T cell receptor (beta chain) is from a study of T cell responses to AZD1222 COVID-19 vaccine. This CDR3 has 15 residues. The germline V and J ends were trimmed by 7 bases and 1 base, with 15 bases remaining between them. Germline V gives CDR1 SGHRS, CDR2 YFSETQ. The assay was immunoSEQ multiplex PCR, and TCRdb's table has in-frame clones only and misses some. The sample holds 150,000 to 200,000 clones, 92% seen once. Sequenced material: peripheral blood, taken 28 days after the second AZD1222 dose. The sequence derives from an adult who received the AZD1222 COVID-19 vaccine. The V call is TRBV5-1, the J call TRBJ1-5; no definite D call. CDR3 sequence reads: CASSLGDGSNQPQHF. In DNA, the CDR3 is TGCGCCAGCTCCCTCGGGGATGGGAGCAATCAGCCCCAGCATTTT.